What follows are 5 T cell receptor beta chains derived from one specimen sequenced in a study of T cells in tuberculosis (dated by TCRdb to the late 2010s). Library preparation employed the immunoSEQ multiplex PCR assay. Here the immuneACCESS table is served through TCRdb, limited to in-frame sequences with V and J called. Missing clones are a known gap in these copies; in checked studies unresolved V genes cover under half, and the rest lacks a known reason. Present in this sample are more than 35,000 clones, 93% of which were seen just once. Together, the top ten hold over 6.5% of the sample. The sample comprised PBMCs. These receptors all stem from a donor aged 5 to 30 with latent tuberculosis or without tuberculosis infection.

This rearrangement joins TRBV6-5 to TRBJ1-2; 7 nucleotides match TRBD1. There are 16 residues in the CDR3. J gave up 7 bases and V 4 bases, and 15 bases lay outside the gene matches. Per the germline V gene, CDR1 is MNHEY and CDR2 is SVGAGI. The CDR3 reads CASSSTLSGQAVGYTF. The CDR3 DNA sequence: TGTGCCAGCAGTTCTACCCTAAGCGGACAGGCAGTTGGCTACACCTTC.

The V and J genes are TRBV6-5 and TRBJ1-3, with D perhaps TRBD1 (6 bases). The CDR3 is 16 residues long. Trimming took 0 bases from V and 0 from J, leaving 9 bases between them. Germline CDR1 is MNHEY and CDR2 is SVGAGI. This CDR3 is CASSYSAGDSGNTIYF. CDR3 sequence (DNA): TGTGCCAGCAGTTACTCAGCAGGGGACTCTGGAAACACCATATATTTT.

This chain links TRBV30 with TRBJ1-4, with 7 bases aligning to TRBD1. The trim removed 7 bases at V and 4 bases at J, leaving 6 bases unmatched. Germline loops: CDR1 GTSNPN, CDR2 SVGIG (reference sequence). There are 13 residues in the CDR3. Here the CDR3 DNA reads TGTGCCTCACTACGGGACAGTAATGAAAAACTGTTTTTT. Translating it yields CASLRDSNEKLFF.

The chain recombines TRBV6-5 with TRBJ2-7, with D possibly being TRBD1 (6 bases). Germline CDR1 MNHEY, CDR2 SVGAGI. CDR3 size: 16 residues. V shed 0 bases and J shed 2 bases, with 14 bases lying between them. CDR3 sequence reads: CASSYSSGVQTYEQYF. The CDR3 DNA sequence: TGTGCCAGCAGTTACTCGTCAGGGGTGCAGACCTACGAGCAGTACTTC.

The chain uses TRBV30 and TRBJ1-2; possibly TRBD1 for D (5 bases). The CDR3 contains 15 residues. V was pared by 3 bases and J by 2 bases, with 16 bases between. Germline CDR1 is GTSNPN and CDR2 is SVGIG (reference sequence). The CDR3 DNA is TGTGCCTGGAGCCCAGTGGACATCTTAAACTATGGCTACACCTTC. Its translation: CAWSPVDILNYGYTF.